This T cell receptor (beta chain) was sequenced in a study of blood T cell repertoires in COVID-19. At the level of the study: PBMCs, B-cell-depleted T cells, or T cells provided the cDNA or gDNA that made up the material.

This clone is a singleton in its sample. Authors' data handling: By means of reference gene primer amplification, nucleated cell counts were estimated. The protocol was immunoSEQ multiplex PCR, while the TCRdb copy is restricted to in-frame clones and leaves out a portion. The V and J calls and clone size are taken from that table; D and trimming were inferred from the DNA. The sample carries about 180,000 clones, 75% to 90% recorded once. Source material: PBMCs or T cells enriched from blood (not recorded which). The sequence was obtained from a middle-aged man who had recovered from COVID-19.

CDR3: CASRPNRGITYNEQFF. The DNA for the CDR3 is TGTGCCAGTCGGCCTAACCGGGGAATCACCTACAATGAGCAGTTCTTC. This chain joins TRBV19 and TRBJ2-1; a possible D gene is TRBD2 (5 bases). CDR3 size: 16 residues. V was pared by 8 bases and J by 2 bases, with 19 bases between. In germline, CDR1 is LNHDA, CDR2 SQIVND (reference sequence). Drawing the rest from reference TRBV19 and TRBJ2-1, the complete variable domain is DGGITQSPKYLFRKEGQNVTLSCEQNLNHDAMYWYRQDPGQGLRLIYYSQIVNDFQKGDIAEGYSVSREKKESFPLTVTSAQKNPTAFYLCASRPNRGITYNEQFFGPGTRLTVL.